The rows below give T cell receptor beta chains drawn from one sample of a study of blood T cell repertoires in COVID-19. Using immunoSEQ multiplex PCR, the repertoire was profiled, and TCRdb retains in-frame clones only, with some absent. In the table there are about 180,000 clones, approximately 85% of which are singletons. Material: peripheral blood. These receptors came from a human donor with active or convalescent COVID-19. The donor label of this sample is uncertain. The conserved cysteine and the conserved F or W are not part of the CDR3 here. The D gene is left open where the match is weak.

cdr3_aa d_call j_call v_call
ASSLGTSGVYQETQY TRBD2 TRBJ2-5 TRBV11-3
ASSPGTSGGPKNIQY TRBD2 TRBJ2-4 TRBV7-3
ASSQDSDGLSAVRGPEETQY TRBD1 TRBJ2-5 TRBV4-1
ASSITSGPYNEQF TRBD2 TRBJ2-1 TRBV19
AISEGGAPGQPQH NA TRBJ1-5 TRBV10-3
AWASSLVSNEQF NA TRBJ2-1 TRBV30
ASSYVVPPGETQY NA TRBJ2-5 TRBV6-6
ASSPGNLQTQY NA TRBJ2-5 TRBV11-2
ASSEFAVTDTQY NA TRBJ2-3 TRBV25-1
ASSVGTDIQLPYEQY NA TRBJ2-7 TRBV9
ASSFGSGRKAEQY TRBD2 TRBJ2-7 TRBV11-2
ASSPAQTNQPQH NA TRBJ1-5 TRBV6-5